This record looks at one T cell receptor (beta chain) sequence and its context. The data belong to a study of cytomegalovirus exposure and HLA in healthy donors. The primer mix had 60 Vbeta and 13 Jbeta primers. This table comes from immunoSEQ multiplex PCR, and its TCRdb copy is limited to in-frame clones, with some not included. Among some 150,000 clones listed, roughly two thirds were seen once. The CDR3 is 14 amino acids. Germline loops: CDR1 SGHNT, CDR2 YYREEE (reference sequence). The trim removed 2 bases at V and 9 bases at J, leaving 8 bases unmatched. Sequencing was performed on PBMCs. This TCR came from a human donor in good health. This sequence joins TRBV5-4 and TRBJ2-3; 8 nucleotides agree with TRBD2. The CDR3 region has the DNA TGTGCCAGCAGCTTTAGCGGGGTTCGGCGGACGCAGTATTTT. Residues: CASSFSGVRRTQYF.